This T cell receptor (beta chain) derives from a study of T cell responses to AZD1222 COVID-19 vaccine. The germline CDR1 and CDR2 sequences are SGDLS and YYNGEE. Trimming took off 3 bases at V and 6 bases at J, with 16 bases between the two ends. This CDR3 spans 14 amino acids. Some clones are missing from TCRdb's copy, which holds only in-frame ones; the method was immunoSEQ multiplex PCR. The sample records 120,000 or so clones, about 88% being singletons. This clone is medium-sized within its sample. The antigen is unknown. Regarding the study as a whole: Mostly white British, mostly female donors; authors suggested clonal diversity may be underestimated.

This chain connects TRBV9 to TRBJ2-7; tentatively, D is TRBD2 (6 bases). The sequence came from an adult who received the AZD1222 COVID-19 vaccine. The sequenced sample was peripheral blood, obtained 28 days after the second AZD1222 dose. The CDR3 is CASSADYLPGEQYF. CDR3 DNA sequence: TGTGCCAGCAGCGCGGACTACCTACCTGGCGAGCAGTACTTC. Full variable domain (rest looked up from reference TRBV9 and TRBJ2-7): DSGVTQTPKHLITATGQRVTLRCSPRSGDLSVYWYQQSLDQGLQFLIQYYNGEERAKGNILERFSAQQFPDLHSELNLSSLELGDSALYFCASSADYLPGEQYFGPGTRLTVT.